This TCR beta chain was recovered during a study of cytomegalovirus exposure and HLA in healthy donors. Germline V CDR1 and CDR2: LGHNT, FRNRAP. CDR3 size: 15 residues. After removal of 7 bases from V and 4 bases from J, the junction contained 9 bases not matched to a gene. The primer mix had 60 Vbeta and 13 Jbeta primers. The repertoire was sequenced with immunoSEQ multiplex PCR; TCRdb's copy has only in-frame clones and lacks some. The profile shows about 100,000 clones, more than 60% of them singletons. The sample holds a few counts of this clone. Its antigen is not known. Study conclusions and caveats: Later analysis suggested most CMV-associated TCR beta chains were HLA-restricted. Data from an earlier analysis indicated that most TCR beta V segments were productive either about 87% or about 30% of the time. It is likely that the observed cluster of highly shared sequence variants was a sequencing artifact. Later examination showed HLA-associated TCR beta chains had greater clonal expansion than equally common others.

Sequencing input: PBMCs. The chain employs TRBV12-5 and TRBJ2-3; 9 bases line up with TRBD1. This clonotype was obtained from a man between 50 and 59 years old in good health and CMV-seropositive. CDR3 sequence reads: CASVPGQGGSDTQYF. The CDR3, as DNA: TGTGCTAGTGTGCCGGGACAGGGAGGTTCAGATACGCAGTATTTT.